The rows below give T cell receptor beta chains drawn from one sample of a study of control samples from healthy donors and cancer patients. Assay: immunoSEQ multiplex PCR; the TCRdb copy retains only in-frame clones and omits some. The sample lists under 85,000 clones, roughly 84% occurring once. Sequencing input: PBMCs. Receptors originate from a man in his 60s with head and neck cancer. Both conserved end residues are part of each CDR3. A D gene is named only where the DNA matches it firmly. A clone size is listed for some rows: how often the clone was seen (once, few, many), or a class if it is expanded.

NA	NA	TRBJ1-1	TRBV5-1	TGCGCCAGCAGCCTATCTCCGGACATTACTGAAGCTTTCTTT	CASSLSPDITEAFF
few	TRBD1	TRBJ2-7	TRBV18	TGTGCCAGCTCACCGAGGACAGGGTCCTCCTACGAGCAGTACTTC	CASSPRTGSSYEQYF
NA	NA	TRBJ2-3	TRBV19	TGTGCCAGTAGGAGGGGCGCTAGCTTCCACGCAGATACGCAGTATTTT	CASRRGASFHADTQYF
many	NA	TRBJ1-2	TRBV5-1	TGCGCCAGCAGCTTGAGGCAGAACTCTCTCAGCTACACCTTC	CASSLRQNSLSYTF
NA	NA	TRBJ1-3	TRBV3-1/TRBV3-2	TGTGCCAGCAGCCCGACGGCGGTGGGAAACACCATATATTTT	CASSPTAVGNTIYF
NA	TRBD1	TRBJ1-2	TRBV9	TGTGCCAGCAGCGAGGACAGGGCTTTCAACTATGGCTACACCTTC	CASSEDRAFNYGYTF
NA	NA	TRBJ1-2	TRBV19	TGTGCCAGTAGTCAAACTCAGGACGGACTCTATGGCTACACCTTC	CASSQTQDGLYGYTF
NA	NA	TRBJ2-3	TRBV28	TGTGCCAGCTCAGGGGTTGGAGGTACGCAGTATTTT	CASSGVGGTQYF
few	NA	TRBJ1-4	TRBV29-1	TGCAGCGTGATGACAGGCCATAATGAAAAACTGTTTTTT	CSVMTGHNEKLFF
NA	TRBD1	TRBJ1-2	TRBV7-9	TGTGCCAGCAGCTTAACCGGACAGGGGGTTTCGAACTATGGCTACACCTTC	CASSLTGQGVSNYGYTF
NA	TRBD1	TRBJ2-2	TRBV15	TGTGCCACCAGCCGGACGGGACAGGCCGCGGACACCGGGGAGCTGTTTTTT	CATSRTGQAADTGELFF
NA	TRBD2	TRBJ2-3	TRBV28	TGTGCCACCCGGGAGGCGAGCACAGATACGCAGTATTTT	CATREASTDTQYF
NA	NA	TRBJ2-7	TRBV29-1	TGCAGCGCCTGGACAGACCTTAAACCCTACGAGCAGTACTTC	CSAWTDLKPYEQYF
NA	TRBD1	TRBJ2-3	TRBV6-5	TGTGCCAGCAGTTATTCCGGACAGGGGGCACAGTATTTT	CASSYSGQGAQYF
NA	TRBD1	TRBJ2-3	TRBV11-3	TGTGCCAGCAGCCGGACAGGGGTTACCCAGTCTCATACGCAGTATTTT	CASSRTGVTQSHTQYF
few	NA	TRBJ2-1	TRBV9	TGTGCCAGCGGAACACTAGGGACGGATGAGCAGTTCTTC	CASGTLGTDEQFF
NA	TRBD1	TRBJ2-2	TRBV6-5	TGTGCCAGCAGCGATACACAGGGGGCCGGGGAGCTGTTTTTT	CASSDTQGAGELFF
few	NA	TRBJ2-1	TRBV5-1	TGCGCCAGCAGCTTGAGAGGGGAGGTCAATGAGCAGTTCTTC	CASSLRGEVNEQFF
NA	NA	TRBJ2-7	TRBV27	TGTGCCAGCGCAGGAGCGTCGGGGACCTACGAGCAGTACTTC	CASAGASGTYEQYF
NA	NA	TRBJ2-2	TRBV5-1	TGCGCCAGCAGCCGACAAGCGAACACCGGGGAGCTGTTTTTT	CASSRQANTGELFF
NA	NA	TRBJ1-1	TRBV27	TGTGCCAGCAGTTTCTCAGGGAACACTGAAGCTTTCTTT	CASSFSGNTEAFF
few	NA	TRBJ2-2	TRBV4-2	TGTGCCAGCAGCCAAGACAGAAACACCGGGGAGCTGTTTTTT	CASSQDRNTGELFF
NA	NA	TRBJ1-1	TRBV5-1	TGCGCCAGCAGCCCGGACGGGAGCAGGATGAACACTGAAGCTTTCTTT	CASSPDGSRMNTEAFF
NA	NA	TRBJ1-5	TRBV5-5	TGTGCCAGCAGCTTGGTCAGGAGTAATCAGCCCCAGCATTTT	CASSLVRSNQPQHF
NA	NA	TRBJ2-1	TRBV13	TGTGCCAGCAGCTTAGTGGTGGGAGTCGGGCCCAATGAGCAGTTCTTC	CASSLVVGVGPNEQFF
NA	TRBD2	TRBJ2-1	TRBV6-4	TGTGCCAGCAGTGACTCGGGGCTAGCGGGAGCGAGTTACAATGAGCAGTTCTTC	CASSDSGLAGASYNEQFF
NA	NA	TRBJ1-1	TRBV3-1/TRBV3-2	TGTGCCAGCAGCCGCAACCCAGCCGGGGCCGAAGCTTTCTTT	CASSRNPAGAEAFF
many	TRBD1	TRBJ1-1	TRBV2	TGTGCCAGCAGTCTACAGGGGGAAGAAACTGAAGCTTTCTTT	CASSLQGEETEAFF
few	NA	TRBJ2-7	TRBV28	TGTGCCAGCACCTCGACAGCCTCCTACGAGCAGTACTTC	CASTSTASYEQYF
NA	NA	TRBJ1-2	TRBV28	TGTGCCAGCAGTCTCGGGGGCGGCAACTATGGCTACACCTTC	CASSLGGGNYGYTF
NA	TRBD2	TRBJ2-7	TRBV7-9	TGTGCCAGCAGCTCTAGCGGGGGGGCCACGGGCTACGAGCAGTACTTC	CASSSSGGATGYEQYF
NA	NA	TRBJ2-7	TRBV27	TGTGCCAGCAGAGTTGACCTTTACTTC	CASRVDLYF
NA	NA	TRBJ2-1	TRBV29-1	TGCAGCACCCTTCCGGGACAAATATATGGGGGCAATGAGCAGTTCTTC	CSTLPGQIYGGNEQFF
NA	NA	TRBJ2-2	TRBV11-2	TGTGCCAGCAGCTTAAATTCTCATGGCGGGGAGCTGTTTTTT	CASSLNSHGGELFF
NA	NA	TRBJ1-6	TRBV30	TGTGCCTGGAGTGCCCGAGGGCCTATTAATTCACCCCTCCACTTT	CAWSARGPINSPLHF
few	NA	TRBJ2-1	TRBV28	TGTGCCAGCAGTTTAGAAGCCGCGGGGACCTACAATGAGCAGTTCTTC	CASSLEAAGTYNEQFF
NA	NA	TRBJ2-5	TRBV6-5	TGTGCCAGCAGTTACGGACCCCCCCAAGAGACCCAGTACTTC	CASSYGPPQETQYF
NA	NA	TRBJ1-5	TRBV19	TGTGCCAGTAGTGAGGTCGGGGCCGTGCAGCCCCAGCATTTT	CASSEVGAVQPQHF
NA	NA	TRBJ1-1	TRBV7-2	TGTGCCAGCAGCTCTCGAAACTCTCAGGGAACTGAAGCTTTCTTT	CASSSRNSQGTEAFF
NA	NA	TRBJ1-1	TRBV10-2	TGCGCCAGCAGTGACGCTCAGGGGTTGGCTGAAGCTTTCTTT	CASSDAQGLAEAFF
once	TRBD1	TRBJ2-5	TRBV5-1	TGCGCCAGCAGCCTTGGGCAGGGGGCGAGGAAGACCCAGTACTTC	CASSLGQGARKTQYF
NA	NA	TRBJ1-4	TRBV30	TGTGCCTCAACCAGCTGGTTAAATAATGAAAAACTGTTTTTT	CASTSWLNNEKLFF
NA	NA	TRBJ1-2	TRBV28	TGTGCCAGCAGCCGGGCGACACCTGGATATGGCTACACCTTC	CASSRATPGYGYTF
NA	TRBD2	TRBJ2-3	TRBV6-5	TGTGCCACCATAGCGGGAGGCACAGATACGCAGTATTTT	CATIAGGTDTQYF
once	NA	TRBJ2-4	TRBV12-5	TGTGCTAGTGGTTTGGGGGCATTCATTCAGTACTTC	CASGLGAFIQYF
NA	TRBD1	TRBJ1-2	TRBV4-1	TGCGCCAGCAGCCCCGACAGGGCAGGGTTTAACTATGGCTACACCTTC	CASSPDRAGFNYGYTF
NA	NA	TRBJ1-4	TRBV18	TGTGCCAGCTCACCAAACAGGAACAATGAAAAACTGTTTTTT	CASSPNRNNEKLFF
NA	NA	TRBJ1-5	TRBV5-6	TGTGCCAGCAGCCTTGGACATGGCAATCAGCCCCAGCATTTT	CASSLGHGNQPQHF
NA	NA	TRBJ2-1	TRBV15	TGTGCCACCAGCAGAGCTCCAGGGTTATACAATGAGCAGTTCTTC	CATSRAPGLYNEQFF
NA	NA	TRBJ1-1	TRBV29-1	TGCAGCGTTGCCACTACAGTGAACACTGAAGCTTTCTTT	CSVATTVNTEAFF
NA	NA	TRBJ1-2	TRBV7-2	TGTGCCAGCAGCTTATCCGCGGGGGCGTTTAAAGGCTACACCTTC	CASSLSAGAFKGYTF
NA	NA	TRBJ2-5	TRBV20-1	TGCAGTGCTAGAGGGAAAGGGACCCAGTACTTC	CSARGKGTQYF
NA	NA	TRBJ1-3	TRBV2	TGTGCCAGCAGTCTAGAAGGTAACACCATATATTTT	CASSLEGNTIYF
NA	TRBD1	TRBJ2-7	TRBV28	TGTGCCAGCAGTTTCGACTTCTGGACAGGGAAGACCGAGCAGTACTTC	CASSFDFWTGKTEQYF
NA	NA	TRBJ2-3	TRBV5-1	TGCGCCAGCAGCTTGGCCGGAACTAGGGAGGCCAAGGAGTATTTT	CASSLAGTREAKEYF
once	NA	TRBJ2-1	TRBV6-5	TGTGCCAGCAGTTCTAGGGTGACGAGTGAGCAGTTCTTC	CASSSRVTSEQFF
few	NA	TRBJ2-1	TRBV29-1	TGCAGCGCCTCAACCTCAGGGAGTGAGCAGTTCTTC	CSASTSGSEQFF
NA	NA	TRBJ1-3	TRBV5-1	TGCGCCAGCAGCTTGACAGGGCAGGCTGGAAACACCATATATTTT	CASSLTGQAGNTIYF
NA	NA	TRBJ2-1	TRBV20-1	TGCAGTGCTAGTACCGGAGGACAGCATTACAATGAGCAGTTCTTC	CSASTGGQHYNEQFF